Following are 15 T cell receptor beta chains from one sample sequenced in a study of T cells after yellow fever vaccination. Each CDR3 protein gets one entry after TCRdb re-called the 5' RACE reads with MiXCR. Found here are 140,000 to 150,000 distinct CDR3 sequences, 6.6% of them singletons; the top ten hold under 0.7%. Sequencing used CD4+ T cells sorted from PBMCs, obtained 10 days after the yellow fever booster vaccination. The source of these receptors is a man in his thirties or forties who received the YFV17D yellow fever vaccine.

This clonotype occurred many times. The J gene is TRBJ2-3, the V gene TRBV4-2; TRBD2 matches at 11 bases. CDR1 and CDR2 from the germline V gene are LGHNA and YNFKEQ. V shed 2 bases and J 3 bases; nucleotides not matched to a gene: 4. The CDR3 consists of 16 residues. In DNA, the CDR3 is TGTGCCAGCAGCCAAATTAGCGGGAGGGCAACAGATACGCAGTATTTT. Translating gives CASSQISGRATDTQYF.

This clonotype was seen ten or more times. The CDR3 is CASSHGEYYEQYF. Here the CDR3 DNA reads TGCGCCAGCAGCCACGGAGAGTACTACGAGCAGTACTTC. The chain couples TRBV5-1 to TRBJ2-7; unclear D gene. Germline V gene lookup returns CDR1 SGHRS and CDR2 YFSETQ. The CDR3 runs 13 residues. With 4 bases removed from V and 3 bases from J, the gap between germline ends came to 11 bases.

The sample holds a few counts of this clonotype. The rearrangement joins TRBV12-3 or TRBV12-4 to TRBJ1-2; 9 bases agree with TRBD1. The CDR3 covers 14 residues. With V trimmed by 8 bases and J by 8 bases, 12 bases remained unmatched. The DNA of the CDR3 is TGTGCCAGCGCCTCCGGGACAGGGATCCCCGGCTACACCTTC. Protein product: CASASGTGIPGYTF.

V and J are TRBV3-1 and TRBJ2-1, with TRBD2 matching 9 bases. J lost 4 bases, V lost 3 bases, and 4 bases had no gene match. The CDR3 runs 15 residues. CDR1 and CDR2 (germline): LGHDT, YNNKEL (reference sequence). The CDR3 is CASSQAGGRYNEQFF. In DNA form, the CDR3 reads TGTGCCAGCAGCCAGGCGGGAGGGAGGTACAATGAGCAGTTCTTC.

This clonotype was counted ten times or more. V is TRBV5-1 and J is TRBJ2-2, with D maybe TRBD1 (6 bases). V dropped 0 bases and J dropped 3 bases, with 9 bases sitting between them. CDR1 SGHRS and CDR2 YFSETQ come from the germline V gene. CDR3 size: 15 residues. The CDR3 sequence: CASSLAGQHTGELFF. CDR3 nucleotide sequence: TGCGCCAGCAGCTTGGCGGGACAACACACCGGGGAGCTGTTTTTT.

The table lists this clonotype with a count of one. This may stem from a read error, because a much larger clone lies one nucleotide away. J is TRBJ2-3 and V is TRBV30; D could derive from TRBD1 or TRBD2 (5 bases each). Germline lookup yields CDR1 GTSNPN and CDR2 SVGIG (reference sequence). This CDR3 comprises 14 residues. The V end was cut by 4 bases, the J end by 4 bases, with 15 bases between. CDR3 region: CAWKGIRGSDTQYF. In DNA, the CDR3 is TGTGCCTGGAAGGGGATACGCGGGTCAGATACGCAGTATTTT.

The chain joins TRBV10-1 to TRBJ2-1; D is unresolved. Trimming shortened V by 0 bases and J by 5 bases, and 11 bases separated the two germline ends. CDR1 WNHNN and CDR2 SYGVQD come from the germline V gene (reference sequence). The CDR3 contains 15 residues. The CDR3 DNA is TGCGCCAGCAGTGAGTCGGGATCTAGAGACAATGAGCAGTTCTTC. Translating it yields CASSESGSRDNEQFF.

The chain joins TRBV3-1 to TRBJ2-1; 7 bases are shared with TRBD2. The CDR3 covers 17 residues. Germline CDR1 is LGHDT and CDR2 is YNNKEL (reference sequence). The V and J ends lost 11 bases and 3 bases, in that order; junction bases with no gene match: 19. CDR3 sequence: CASTQGPPAGNYNEQFF. The CDR3 bases are TGTGCCTCCACCCAAGGACCGCCAGCGGGGAACTACAATGAGCAGTTCTTC.

Ten or more counts support this clonotype. J is TRBJ2-1 and V is TRBV3-1; either TRBD1 or TRBD2 may supply D (5 bases each). Deletions cut 4 bases from V and 8 bases from J, with 12 bases between. The CDR3 sequence is 13 residues long. Germline V CDR1 and CDR2: LGHDT, YNNKEL (reference sequence). The CDR3 region is CASSLRGVDEQFF. The CDR3 region has the DNA TGTGCCAGCAGCCTTAGGGGAGTAGATGAGCAGTTCTTC.

This clonotype was seen only a few times. This sequence joins TRBV12-3 or TRBV12-4 and TRBJ1-1; D call uncertain. This CDR3 spans 14 amino acids. Trimming took 5 bases from V and 4 from J, leaving 14 bases between them. CDR3: CASSIQPEVTEAFF. In DNA, the CDR3 is TGTGCCAGCAGTATACAACCCGAGGTCACTGAAGCTTTCTTT.

The chain uses TRBV29-1 and TRBJ2-1; 9 nucleotides align to TRBD2. Germline V gives CDR1 SQVTM, CDR2 ANQGSEA. The junction had 7 bases not matched to a gene; V was cut back by 0 bases and J by 4 bases. This CDR3 spans 16 amino acids. The DNA of the CDR3 is TGCAGCGTTGAAGATCCGACTAGCGGAAAATACAATGAGCAGTTCTTC. It codes for CSVEDPTSGKYNEQFF.

This clonotype was seen a few times. The rearrangement links TRBV7-8 to TRBJ2-6, with 14 positions matching TRBD2. There are 18 residues in the CDR3. V was pared by 5 bases and J by 4 bases, with 7 bases of the junction left unmatched. Germline values: CDR1 SGHVS, CDR2 FQNEAQ. CDR3: CASSPRLAGGPGANVLTF. The DNA for the CDR3 is TGTGCCAGCAGCCCCCGACTAGCGGGAGGGCCCGGGGCCAACGTCCTGACTTTC.

This clonotype has at least ten counts. V usage is TRBV20-1 and J usage is TRBJ2-1, with 10 bases that match TRBD2. The CDR3 is made up of 15 amino acids. V lost 0 bases and J lost 8; bases outside the gene matches: 7. CDR1 is DFQATT, CDR2 SNEGSKA, per germline (reference sequence). CDR3 protein: CSARDGTSVVYEQFF. The CDR3 nucleotides are TGCAGTGCTAGAGATGGGACTAGCGTAGTGTATGAGCAGTTCTTC.

The table lists this clonotype with many counts. J is TRBJ2-1 and V is TRBV7-2, with a weak D call TRBD2 (6 bases). The V gene's germline CDR1 is SGHTA and CDR2 FQGNSA. The CDR3 is 13 residues long. V lost 6 bases to trimming and J lost 7 bases, with 13 bases between them. CDR3 region: CASRFPGVNEQFF. Here the CDR3 DNA reads TGTGCCAGCAGGTTTCCGGGGGTTAATGAGCAGTTCTTC.

This clonotype was detected ten times or more. The CDR3 here is CAISEGTEYEQYF. CDR3 bases: TGTGCCATCAGTGAAGGGACAGAGTACGAGCAGTACTTC. This chain links TRBV10-3 with TRBJ2-7, with 7 bases aligning to TRBD1. V lost 3 bases to trimming and J lost 4 bases; unmatched junction nucleotides: 3. Germline V gene lookup returns CDR1 ENHRY and CDR2 SYGVKD. This CDR3 has 13 residues.